The clone carrying this TCR beta chain was found many times. Its antigen is as yet unknown. These data originate in a study of T cells after yellow fever vaccination. Study-wide points: A weaker but faster secondary response was observed, peaking on day 5 versus 15. The CD4 and CD8 compartments had a small share of their clonotypes in common. The booster saw the reappearance of most primary-vaccination clones (roughly 96% CD4, less than 90% CD8). Contamination by abundant bulk-population clonotypes could be present in FACS-sorted repertoires.

MiXCR, run by TCRdb on the 5' RACE reads, gives a single entry per CDR3 protein. The repertoire consists of more than 300,000 distinct CDR3 sequences, with approximately 12% occurring once and the leading ten covering approximately 3%. CDR3 length equals 18 residues. Losses at the gene ends were 1 base for V and 0 bases for J; bases not matched to a gene: 9. CDR1 and CDR2 from the germline V gene are SGHRS and YFSETQ. The TCR originated in a man aged 18 to 30 who received the YFV17D yellow fever vaccine. The chain employs TRBV5-1 and TRBJ1-1, with TRBD1 matching 10 bases. The material was CD4+ T cells sorted from PBMCs, obtained 45 days after the yellow fever booster vaccination. This CDR3 reads CASSLQPGQGTMNTEAFF. The DNA for the CDR3 is TGCGCCAGCAGCTTGCAACCGGGACAGGGGACCATGAACACTGAAGCTTTCTTT.